The next 11 T cell receptor beta chains were all read from a single sample in a study of CD8 T cells in ankylosing spondylitis. A single record per CDR3 protein comes from TCRdb applying MiXCR to the 5' RACE reads. In the table there are 150,000 to 200,000 distinct CDR3 sequences, about a third of which are singletons. The sequenced sample consisted of synovial fluid, either unsorted or a sorted T cell fraction (not recorded which). The receptors were gathered from a male donor with ankylosing spondylitis.

This clonotype has more than one count but fewer than ten. Here the CDR3 reads CASSQDYLAGSTGELFF. The CDR3 coding sequence is TGCGCCAGCAGCCAAGATTACCTAGCGGGAAGCACCGGGGAGCTGTTTTTT. V usage is TRBV4-3 and J usage is TRBJ2-2; 9 bases align to TRBD2. The CDR3 is made up of 17 amino acids. Germline assignment: CDR1 LGHNA and CDR2 YSLEER. V lost 0 bases to trimming and J lost 4 bases; unmatched junction nucleotides: 6.

The rearrangement links TRBV12-3 or TRBV12-4 to TRBJ1-6; no clear D gene. This CDR3 is built from 11 residues. Trimming removed 7 bases from V and 12 bases from J, with 10 bases in between. The CDR3, as DNA: TGTGCCAGCACCCTCTCGGGACCCCTCCACTTT. Translating it yields CASTLSGPLHF.

This clonotype was detected many times. The genes are TRBV15 and TRBJ2-5; the match to TRBD2 covers 9 bases. V trimming: 3 bases; J trimming: 5 bases; junction bases outside the gene matches: 7. CDR1 is LNHNV and CDR2 is YYDKDF in the germline V gene (reference sequence). The CDR3 runs 15 residues. The CDR3 reads CATSSPGLAGETQYF. In DNA, the CDR3 is TGTGCCACCAGCAGCCCCGGGCTAGCGGGGGAGACCCAGTACTTC.

This chain joins TRBV20-1 and TRBJ2-3; no clear D gene. The V end lost 7 bases, the J end lost 0 bases, and 8 bases lay between the germline ends. The CDR3 consists of 12 residues. The germline gives CDR1 DFQATT, CDR2 SNEGSKA (reference sequence). DNA of the CDR3: TGCAGTGTAGTGGGGAGCACAGATACGCAGTATTTT. It codes for CSVVGSTDTQYF.

The chain is built from TRBV4-2 and TRBJ1-5, with D possibly being TRBD1 (5 bases). Germline V gene data show CDR1 as LGHNA and CDR2 as YNFKEQ. This CDR3 spans 15 amino acids. V lost 4 bases, J lost 0 bases, and 10 bases lay in between. The CDR3 sequence: CASSLQGYSNQPQHF. The CDR3 region has the DNA TGTGCCAGCAGCCTTCAGGGATATAGCAATCAGCCCCAGCATTTT.

This clonotype has only a few counts. The chain is built from TRBV12-3 or TRBV12-4 and TRBJ2-3; a possible D gene is TRBD2 (6 bases). The V and J ends lost 5 bases and 6 bases respectively, with 21 bases between them. The CDR3 consists of 16 residues. The CDR3, as DNA: TGTGCCAGCAGTCCCCGGACCGAGCGGGCGGGTGATACGCAGTATTTT. Amino acids: CASSPRTERAGDTQYF.

This clonotype was seen ten or more times. The chain links TRBV10-3 to TRBJ1-2; D unclear. This CDR3 is built from 13 residues. Germline CDR1 ENHRY, CDR2 SYGVKD. Trimming pared 4 bases from V and 1 base from J, leaving 7 bases between. CDR3 sequence reads: CAISADRNYGYTF. As DNA, the CDR3 is TGTGCCATCAGTGCTGACCGTAACTATGGCTACACCTTC.

This clonotype was counted only a few times. The V gene is TRBV6-2 or TRBV6-3, the J gene TRBJ1-2; 12 bases are shared with TRBD1. Germline V gives CDR1 MNHEY, CDR2 SVGEGT. V was pared by 5 bases and J by 7 bases, with 11 bases of the junction left unmatched. CDR3 size: 16 residues. CDR3 in DNA: TGTGCCAGCAGTAAGTCCCGGGACAGGGGGCGCGGTGGCTACACCTTC. Translating gives CASSKSRDRGRGGYTF.

This clonotype turned up a few times. CDR3: CASSRTRGKTQYF. The CDR3 DNA sequence: TGCGCCAGCAGCCGCACCCGGGGAAAGACCCAGTACTTC. The chain is built from TRBV4-3 and TRBJ2-5; D perhaps matches TRBD2 (5 bases). With 4 bases removed from V and 6 bases from J, the gap between germline ends came to 12 bases. Germline CDR1 reads LGHNA; CDR2 reads YSLEER. CDR3 length: 13 residues.

J is TRBJ1-3 and V is TRBV3-1; D unresolved. The V end was cut by 5 bases, the J end by 1 base, with 9 bases between. The CDR3 is 14 residues long. Germline V CDR1 and CDR2: LGHDT, YNNKEL (reference sequence). Written as DNA, the CDR3 is TGTGCCAGCAGCGACCCAAGGTCTGGAAACACCATATATTTT. Its protein product is CASSDPRSGNTIYF.

DNA of the CDR3: TGCAGTGCTCTTGGGACAGGGCTTCCTTACAATGAGCAGTTCTTC. Protein: CSALGTGLPYNEQFF. The chain links TRBV20-1 to TRBJ2-1; 9 nucleotides line up with TRBD1. Looked up from germline, CDR1 is DFQATT and CDR2 is SNEGSKA (reference sequence). The CDR3 loop spans 15 amino acids. J gave up 4 bases and V 5 bases, and 9 bases lay outside the gene matches.